Below, 10 T cell receptor beta chains from the same sample are listed, as sequenced in a study of response to subunit inactivated influenza vaccine. In TCRdb, the RT-PCR reads were re-called with MiXCR into one record per CDR3 protein. The table records approximately 200,000 distinct CDR3 sequences, roughly 14% of them present only once. The source material was CD8+ T cells sorted from PBMCs, sampled 5 days after vaccination. Source of these receptors: a man in his forties or fifties who received an inactivated influenza vaccine.

This clonotype was seen only a few times. The chain is built from TRBV5-6 and TRBJ2-1, with 11 bases that match TRBD2. Per the germline V gene, CDR1 is SGHDT and CDR2 is YYEEEE. The CDR3 contains 16 residues. Trimming took 4 bases from V and 4 from J; bases not matched to a gene: 7. As DNA, the CDR3 is TGTGCCAGCAGCGTAGCGGGGGGGAGAAGATACAATGAGCAGTTCTTC. This translates into CASSVAGGRRYNEQFF.

The chain links TRBV28 to TRBJ2-5; D may be TRBD2 (6 bases). Germline V gives CDR1 MDHEN, CDR2 SYDVKM. The V end lost 8 bases, the J end lost 5 bases, and 12 bases lay between the germline ends. This CDR3 has 12 residues. The DNA for the CDR3 is TGTGCCAGCGACGGCGGAGGGGAGACCCAGTACTTC. It specifies CASDGGGETQYF.

The chain has TRBV4-3 and TRBJ2-7; TRBD2 might be the D (6 bases). CDR1 and CDR2 from the germline V gene are LGHNA and YSLEER. V lost 1 base and J 5 bases, leaving 15 bases between the germline ends. The CDR3 sequence is 15 residues long. The CDR3 DNA follows: TGCGCCAGCAGCCAAGGAGGAGGGTCTTCTGACGAGCAGTACTTC. This codes for CASSQGGGSSDEQYF.

This clonotype was counted a few times. The V gene is TRBV12-3 or TRBV12-4, the J gene TRBJ1-2, with TRBD1 matching over 7 bases. Trimming at V came to 6 bases and at J to 8 bases, leaving 15 bases not matched to a gene. This CDR3 is 15 amino acids long. CDR3 DNA sequence: TGTGCCAGCAGCCCCTTTGTAGGGGGCGAGGGAGGCTACACCTTC. Its protein product is CASSPFVGGEGGYTF.

This clonotype was counted only a few times. This chain connects TRBV7-9 to TRBJ2-7, with 10 bases identical to TRBD2. With V trimmed by 4 bases and J by 2 bases, 2 bases remained unmatched. The germline CDR1 and CDR2 sequences are SEHNR and FQNEAQ (reference sequence). The CDR3 is 14 amino acids. This chain's CDR3 is CASSSSGGPYEQYF. CDR3 DNA: TGTGCCAGCAGCTCTAGCGGGGGCCCCTACGAGCAGTACTTC.

The V gene is TRBV5-1, the J gene TRBJ2-1; the D call may be TRBD1 or TRBD2 (5 bases each). Trimming left V 2 bases short and J 0 bases short, with 15 bases between. Germline CDR1 and CDR2: SGHRS and YFSETQ. This CDR3 contains 17 residues. The CDR3: CASSFRDAGSSYNEQFF. DNA of the CDR3: TGCGCCAGCAGCTTTCGGGACGCAGGGAGCTCCTACAATGAGCAGTTCTTC.

This clonotype was seen a handful of times. CDR3 amino acids: CASSGGTSSYNEQFF. CDR3 nucleotide sequence: TGTGCCAGCAGCGGCGGGACATCCTCCTACAATGAGCAGTTCTTC. The gene calls are TRBV5-4 and TRBJ2-1, with D perhaps matching TRBD1 or TRBD2 (6 bases each). Deletions cut 4 bases from V and 0 bases from J, with 11 bases between. Germline CDR1 and CDR2: SGHNT and YYREEE (reference sequence). The CDR3 is 15 amino acids.

This clonotype showed up just a few times. The chain has TRBV12-3 or TRBV12-4 and TRBJ2-7; TRBD1 matches 10 bases. CDR3 size: 16 residues. V lost 5 bases to trimming and J lost 3 bases; unmatched junction nucleotides: 10. CDR3 amino acids: CASSPQTGGEFYEQYF. CDR3 coding DNA: TGTGCCAGCAGTCCGCAGACAGGGGGCGAATTCTACGAGCAGTACTTC.

This chain uses TRBV9 with TRBJ2-3, with TRBD2 as a possible D gene (6 bases). In germline, CDR1 is SGDLS, CDR2 YYNGEE. The germline V and J ends were trimmed by 0 bases and 6 bases, with 11 bases remaining between them. CDR3 size: 14 residues. CDR3 nucleotides: TGTGCCAGCAGCGTAGTTCTCGGAGGGGATACGCAGTATTTT. Protein: CASSVVLGGDTQYF.

The chain uses TRBV7-8 and TRBJ1-2; no firm D call. Germline lookup yields CDR1 SGHVS and CDR2 FQNEAQ. Trimming took off 6 bases at V and 4 bases at J, with 15 bases between the two ends. The CDR3 totals 14 residues. The CDR3: CASSGTENLYGYTF. The CDR3 coding sequence is TGTGCCAGCAGTGGAACTGAAAACCTCTATGGCTACACCTTC.